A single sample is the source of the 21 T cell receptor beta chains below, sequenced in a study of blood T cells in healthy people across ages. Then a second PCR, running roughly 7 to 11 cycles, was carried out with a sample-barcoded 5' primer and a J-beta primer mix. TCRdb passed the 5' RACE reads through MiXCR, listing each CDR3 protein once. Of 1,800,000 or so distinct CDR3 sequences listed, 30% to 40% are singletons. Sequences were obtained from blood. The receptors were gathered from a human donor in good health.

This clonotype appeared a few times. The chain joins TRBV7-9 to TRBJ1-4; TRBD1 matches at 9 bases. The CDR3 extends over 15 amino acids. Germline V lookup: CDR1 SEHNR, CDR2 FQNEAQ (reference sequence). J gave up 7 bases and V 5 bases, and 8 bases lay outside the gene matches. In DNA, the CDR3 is TGTGCCAGCAGCCCCCCCGACAGGGGGAGTGAAAAACTGTTTTTT. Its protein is CASSPPDRGSEKLFF.

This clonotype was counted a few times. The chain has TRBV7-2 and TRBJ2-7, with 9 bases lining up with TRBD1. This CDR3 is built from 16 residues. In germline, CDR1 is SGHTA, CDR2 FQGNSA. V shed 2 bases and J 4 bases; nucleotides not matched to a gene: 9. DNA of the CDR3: TGTGCCAGCAGCTTATCACCGGGACAGGGCTTTTACGAGCAGTACTTC. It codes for CASSLSPGQGFYEQYF.

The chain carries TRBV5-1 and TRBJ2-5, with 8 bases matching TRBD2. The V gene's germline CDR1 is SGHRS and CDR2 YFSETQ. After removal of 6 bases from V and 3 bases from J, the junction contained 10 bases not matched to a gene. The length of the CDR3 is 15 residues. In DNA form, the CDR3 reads TGCGCCAGCAACGTACCACAAGCGGGGGAAGAGACCCAGTACTTC. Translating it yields CASNVPQAGEETQYF.

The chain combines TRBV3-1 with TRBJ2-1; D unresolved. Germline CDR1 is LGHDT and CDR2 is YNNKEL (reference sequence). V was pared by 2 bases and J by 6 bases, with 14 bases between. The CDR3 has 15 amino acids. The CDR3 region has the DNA TGTGCCAGCAGCCAAAAGGGAATAGCCCTCAATGAGCAGTTCTTC. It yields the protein CASSQKGIALNEQFF.

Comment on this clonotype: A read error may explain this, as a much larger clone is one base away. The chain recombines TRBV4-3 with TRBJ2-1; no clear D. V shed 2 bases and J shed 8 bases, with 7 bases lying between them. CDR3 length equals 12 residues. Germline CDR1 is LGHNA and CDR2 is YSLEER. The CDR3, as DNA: TGCGCCAGCAGCCAACGAGAGGATGAGCAGTTCTTC. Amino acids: CASSQREDEQFF.

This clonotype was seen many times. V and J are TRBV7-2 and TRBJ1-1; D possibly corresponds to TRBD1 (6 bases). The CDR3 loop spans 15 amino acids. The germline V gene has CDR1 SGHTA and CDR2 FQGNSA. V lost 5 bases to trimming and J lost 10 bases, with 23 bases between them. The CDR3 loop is CASSLYERQAPRAFF. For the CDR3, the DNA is TGTGCCAGCAGCCTATACGAAAGACAGGCCCCTAGAGCTTTCTTT.

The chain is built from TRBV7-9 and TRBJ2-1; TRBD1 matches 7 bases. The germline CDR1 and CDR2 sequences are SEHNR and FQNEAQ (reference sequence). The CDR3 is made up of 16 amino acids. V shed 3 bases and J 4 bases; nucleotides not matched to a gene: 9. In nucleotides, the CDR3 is TGTGCCAGCAGCTTCAATCGTGGGACAGAATACAATGAGCAGTTCTTC. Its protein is CASSFNRGTEYNEQFF.

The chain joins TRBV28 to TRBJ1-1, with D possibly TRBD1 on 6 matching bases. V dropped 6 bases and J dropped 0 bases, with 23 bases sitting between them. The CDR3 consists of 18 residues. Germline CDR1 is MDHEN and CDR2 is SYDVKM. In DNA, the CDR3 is TGTGCCAGCAGCCCCATCAAACGGGACAAGTTCATGAACACTGAAGCTTTCTTT. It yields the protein CASSPIKRDKFMNTEAFF.

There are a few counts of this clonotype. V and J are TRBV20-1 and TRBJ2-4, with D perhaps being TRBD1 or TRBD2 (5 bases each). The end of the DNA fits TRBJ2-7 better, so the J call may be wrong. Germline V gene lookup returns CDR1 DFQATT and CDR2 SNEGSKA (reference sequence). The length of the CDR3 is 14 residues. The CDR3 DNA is TGCAGTGCTCCGGGGCCTTCTAGCTCCTACGAGCAGTACTTC. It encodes CSAPGPSSSYEQYF.

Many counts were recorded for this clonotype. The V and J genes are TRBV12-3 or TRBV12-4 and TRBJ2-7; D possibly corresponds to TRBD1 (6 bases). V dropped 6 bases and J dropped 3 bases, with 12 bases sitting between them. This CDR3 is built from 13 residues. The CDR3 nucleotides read TGTGCCAGCAGCCAACGGGACATCTACGAGCAGTACTTC. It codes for CASSQRDIYEQYF.

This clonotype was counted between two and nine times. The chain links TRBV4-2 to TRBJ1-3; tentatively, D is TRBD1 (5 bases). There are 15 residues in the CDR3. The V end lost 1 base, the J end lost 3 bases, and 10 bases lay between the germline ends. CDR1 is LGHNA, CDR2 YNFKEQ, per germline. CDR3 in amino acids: CASSQVKGLGNTIYF. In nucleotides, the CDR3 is TGTGCCAGCAGCCAAGTCAAGGGGCTTGGAAACACCATATATTTT.

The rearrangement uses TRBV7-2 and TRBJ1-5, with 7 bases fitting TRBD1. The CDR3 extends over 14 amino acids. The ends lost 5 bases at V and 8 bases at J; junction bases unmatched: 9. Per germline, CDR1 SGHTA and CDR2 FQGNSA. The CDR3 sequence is CASSDQGGSKPQHF. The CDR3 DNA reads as TGTGCCAGCAGCGACCAGGGGGGTAGCAAGCCCCAGCATTTT.

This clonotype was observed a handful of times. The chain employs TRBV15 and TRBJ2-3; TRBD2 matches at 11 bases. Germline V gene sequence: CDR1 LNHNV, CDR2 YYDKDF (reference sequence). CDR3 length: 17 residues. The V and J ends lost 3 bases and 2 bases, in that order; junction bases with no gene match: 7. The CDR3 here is CATSRTGLAAYTDTQYF. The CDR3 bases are TGTGCCACCAGCAGGACGGGACTAGCGGCCTACACAGATACGCAGTATTTT.

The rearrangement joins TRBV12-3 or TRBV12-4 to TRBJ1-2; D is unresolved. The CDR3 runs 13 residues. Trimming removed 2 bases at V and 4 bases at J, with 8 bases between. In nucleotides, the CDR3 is TGTGCCAGCAGTTTATTAGGTCCCTATGGCTACACCTTC. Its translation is CASSLLGPYGYTF.

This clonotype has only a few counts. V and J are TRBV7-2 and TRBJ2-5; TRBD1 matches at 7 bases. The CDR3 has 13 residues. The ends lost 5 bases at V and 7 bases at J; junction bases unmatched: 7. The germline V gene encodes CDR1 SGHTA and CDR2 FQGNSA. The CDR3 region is CASSALPGGTQYF. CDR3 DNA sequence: TGTGCCAGCAGCGCCTTACCAGGGGGGACCCAGTACTTC.

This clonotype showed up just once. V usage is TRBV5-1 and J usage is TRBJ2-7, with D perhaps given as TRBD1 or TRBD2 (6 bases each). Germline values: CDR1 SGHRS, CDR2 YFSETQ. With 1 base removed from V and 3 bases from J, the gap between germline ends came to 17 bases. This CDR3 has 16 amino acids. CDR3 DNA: TGCGCCAGCAGCTTGACCGGGACACCGGAGGGCTACGAGCAGTACTTC. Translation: CASSLTGTPEGYEQYF.

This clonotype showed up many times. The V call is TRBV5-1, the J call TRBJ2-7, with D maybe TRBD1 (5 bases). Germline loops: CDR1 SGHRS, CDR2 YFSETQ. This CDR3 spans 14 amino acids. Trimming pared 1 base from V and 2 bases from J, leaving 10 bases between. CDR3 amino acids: CASSLSQGTYEQYF. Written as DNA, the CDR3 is TGCGCCAGCAGCTTGAGTCAGGGTACCTACGAGCAGTACTTC.

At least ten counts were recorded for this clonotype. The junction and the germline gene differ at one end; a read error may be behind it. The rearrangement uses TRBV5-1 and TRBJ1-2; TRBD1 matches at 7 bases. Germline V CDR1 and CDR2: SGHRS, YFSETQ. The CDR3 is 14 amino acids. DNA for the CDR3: TGTGCCAGCAGCTTGGCTGGGACAGTCTATGGCTACACCTTC. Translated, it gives CASSLAGTVYGYTF.

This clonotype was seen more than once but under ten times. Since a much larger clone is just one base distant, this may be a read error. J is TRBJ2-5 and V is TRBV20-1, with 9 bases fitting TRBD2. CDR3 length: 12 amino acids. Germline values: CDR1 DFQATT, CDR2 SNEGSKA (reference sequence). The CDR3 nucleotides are TGCAGGGCATTGCGGGGGGGAGAGACCCAGTACTTC. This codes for CRALRGGETQYF.

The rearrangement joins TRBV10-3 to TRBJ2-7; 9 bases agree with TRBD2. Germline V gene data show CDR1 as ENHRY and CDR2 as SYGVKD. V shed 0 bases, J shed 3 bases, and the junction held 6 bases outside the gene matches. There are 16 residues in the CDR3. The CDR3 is CAISESGSGGCYEQYF. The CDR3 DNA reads TGTGCCATCAGTGAGTCAGGAAGCGGGGGGTGCTACGAGCAGTACTTC.

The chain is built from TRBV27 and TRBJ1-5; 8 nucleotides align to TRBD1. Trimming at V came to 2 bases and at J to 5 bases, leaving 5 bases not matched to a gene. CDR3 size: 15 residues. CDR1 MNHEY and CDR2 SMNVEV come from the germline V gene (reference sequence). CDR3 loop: CASSLNRGKDQPQHF. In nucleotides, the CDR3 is TGTGCCAGCAGTTTAAACAGGGGGAAGGATCAGCCCCAGCATTTT.